The 29 T cell receptor beta chains presented below share a single source sample, sequenced in a study of blood T cell repertoires in COVID-19. Libraries were prepared by immunoSEQ multiplex PCR; TCRdb keeps only in-frame clonotypes and omits some of them. The sample includes over 200,000 clones, 85% to 90% of them seen just once. Input material: PBMCs or T cells enriched from blood (not recorded which). These receptor sequences come from a man aged 25 to 40 who had been exposed to COVID-19.

The rearrangement uses TRBV4-3 and TRBJ2-1; TRBD2 matches 9 bases. V was clipped by 0 bases and J by 5 bases; unmatched bases: 5. The CDR3 totals 16 residues. Germline V gives CDR1 LGHNA, CDR2 YSLEER. Written as DNA, the CDR3 is TGCGCCAGCAGCCAAGATACGTGGACTAGCGACAATGAGCAGTTCTTC. It specifies CASSQDTWTSDNEQFF.

This chain connects TRBV30 to TRBJ2-3; D is possibly TRBD1 (6 bases). CDR1 GTSNPN and CDR2 SVGIG come from the germline V gene (reference sequence). The length of the CDR3 is 12 residues. V was cut by 2 bases and J by 5 bases, with 8 bases left in between. The CDR3 sequence is CAWSKQGDTQYF. As DNA, the CDR3 is TGTGCCTGGAGTAAACAGGGAGATACGCAGTATTTT. Combining the CDR3 with reference TRBV30 and TRBJ2-3 gives the whole variable domain SQTIHQWPATLVQPVGSPLSLECTVEGTSNPNLYWYRQAAGRGLQLLFYSVGIGQISSEVPQNLSASRPQDRQFILSSKKLLLSDSGFYLCAWSKQGDTQYFGPGTRLTVL.

The rearrangement joins TRBV7-9 to TRBJ1-1, with D unresolved. Germline-derived CDR1 and CDR2 are SEHNR and FQNEAQ (reference sequence). This CDR3 spans 13 amino acids. The germline V and J ends were trimmed by 4 bases and 3 bases, with 9 bases remaining between them. CDR3 DNA sequence: TGTGCCAGCAGCTCGAATCGGTACACTGAAGCTTTCTTT. The encoded protein is CASSSNRYTEAFF. Complete variable domain (other parts from reference TRBV7-9 and TRBJ1-1): DTGVSQNPRHKITKRGQNVTFRCDPISEHNRLYWYRQTLGQGPEFLTYFQNEAQLEKSRLLSDRFSAERPKGSFSTLEIQRTEQGDSAMYLCASSSNRYTEAFFGQGTRLTVV.

The V and J genes are TRBV15 and TRBJ2-7; 10 nucleotides match TRBD2. Per germline, CDR1 LNHNV and CDR2 YYDKDF (reference sequence). There are 16 residues in the CDR3. The V segment lost 4 bases and the J segment 2 bases; nucleotides outside the gene matches: 8. The CDR3 protein is CATSNRRLAGAYEQYF. The CDR3 DNA reads TGTGCCACCAGCAACAGACGGCTAGCGGGGGCCTACGAGCAGTACTTC.

J is TRBJ2-3 and V is TRBV9; the D is unclear. V was shortened by 4 bases and J by 3 bases, with 12 bases between the two germline ends. The CDR3 covers 14 residues. CDR1 is SGDLS, CDR2 YYNGEE, per germline. CDR3: CASSSGQTTDTQYF. CDR3 bases: TGTGCCAGCAGCTCCGGTCAGACTACAGATACGCAGTATTTT.

The V call is TRBV2, the J call TRBJ2-5, with a weak D call TRBD2 (6 bases). The germline gives CDR1 SNHLY, CDR2 FYNNEI. The ends were cut back, 7 bases at V and 0 bases at J, with 12 bases in the middle. This CDR3 region has 14 residues. CDR3 amino acids: CASTRGLDQETQYF. The CDR3 coding sequence is TGTGCCAGCACCCGGGGACTGGACCAAGAGACCCAGTACTTC.

The chain joins TRBV29-1 to TRBJ2-3; TRBD2 matches 11 bases. After removal of 6 bases from V and 3 bases from J, the junction contained 5 bases not matched to a gene. Germline CDR1 and CDR2: SQVTM and ANQGSEA. The CDR3 loop spans 14 amino acids. The CDR3 region is CSVPTSGVTDTQYF. The CDR3 DNA sequence: TGCAGCGTCCCGACTAGCGGGGTAACAGATACGCAGTATTTT.

The chain has TRBV6-5 and TRBJ1-2; TRBD1 matches at 8 bases. Unmatched junction bases numbered 9, after V lost 6 bases and J lost 6 bases. The CDR3 has 14 residues. Germline CDR1 and CDR2: MNHEY and SVGAGI. The CDR3 reads CASRSADRDNGYTF. Written as DNA, the CDR3 is TGTGCCAGCAGGAGCGCGGACAGGGATAATGGCTACACCTTC.

The rearrangement joins TRBV5-1 to TRBJ1-6; TRBD1 aligns across 7 bases. The CDR3 contains 15 residues. Germline CDR1 is SGHRS and CDR2 is YFSETQ. Unmatched junction bases numbered 6, after V lost 0 bases and J lost 9 bases. Here the CDR3 reads CASSLGAGGGSPLHF. The CDR3 region has the DNA TGCGCCAGCAGCTTGGGAGCAGGGGGAGGTTCACCCCTCCACTTT.

CDR3 in DNA: TGTGCCAGTACCAACTTAGACTATGGCTACACCTTC. Translating gives CASTNLDYGYTF. This chain uses TRBV19 with TRBJ1-2; D gene unclear. CDR3 size: 12 residues. V lost 7 bases, J lost 3 bases, and 9 bases lay in between. CDR1 and CDR2 from the germline V gene are LNHDA and SQIVND (reference sequence).

The chain recombines TRBV19 with TRBJ2-2, with a weak D call TRBD1 (5 bases). CDR3 length: 13 residues. CDR1 LNHDA and CDR2 SQIVND come from the germline V gene (reference sequence). V was trimmed by 9 bases and J by 2 bases, leaving 10 bases between them. The CDR3 DNA follows: TGTGCCAGCAGGACACCTAACACCGGGGAGCTGTTTTTT. This codes for CASRTPNTGELFF.

The count of this clone is one. The chain links TRBV2 to TRBJ2-1; 8 bases line up with TRBD2. The germline gives CDR1 SNHLY, CDR2 FYNNEI. Trimming took 7 bases from V and 4 from J; bases not matched to a gene: 12. The CDR3 consists of 16 residues. The CDR3 sequence: CASMGAGVRYYNEQFF. The CDR3 DNA is TGTGCCAGCATGGGAGCGGGGGTACGCTATTACAATGAGCAGTTCTTC.

The gene calls are TRBV5-1 and TRBJ2-3; tentatively, D is TRBD1 (6 bases). CDR1 is SGHRS and CDR2 is YFSETQ in the germline V gene. CDR3 length equals 14 residues. V lost 5 bases and J lost 4, with 14 bases in between. CDR3 amino acids: CASSLGGGPDTQYF. CDR3 coding DNA: TGCGCCAGCAGTTTAGGGGGTGGTCCAGATACGCAGTATTTT.

This sequence joins TRBV6-2 or TRBV6-3 and TRBJ2-7; 9 bases map to TRBD2. Germline loops: CDR1 MNHEY, CDR2 SVGEGT. This CDR3 region has 17 residues. J was trimmed by 3 bases and V by 4 bases; bases with no gene match: 13. The CDR3 is CASSSPRSGGPLYEQYF. The CDR3 DNA follows: TGTGCCAGCAGTTCCCCACGTAGCGGGGGTCCGCTCTACGAGCAGTACTTC.

The chain couples TRBV4-2 to TRBJ1-5; 11 bases are shared with TRBD1. The CDR3 spans 20 residues. V was clipped by 4 bases and J by 3 bases; unmatched bases: 17. Germline loops: CDR1 LGHNA, CDR2 YNFKEQ. CDR3 amino acids: CASSRSWTGGRAGNNQPQHF. CDR3 DNA sequence: TGTGCCAGCAGCCGATCCTGGACAGGGGGCCGCGCCGGGAACAATCAGCCCCAGCATTTT.

CDR3 coding DNA: TGTGCCAGCAGCGCAAGGGGGCAGGGGTACACCGGGGAGCTGTTTTTT. Amino acid sequence: CASSARGQGYTGELFF. The chain employs TRBV5-6 and TRBJ2-2; 7 nucleotides line up with TRBD1. V shed 4 bases, J shed 3 bases, and the junction held 9 bases outside the gene matches. The CDR3 extends over 16 amino acids. Germline V gene lookup returns CDR1 SGHDT and CDR2 YYEEEE.

This chain connects TRBV6-5 to TRBJ2-1; 7 positions match TRBD2. Germline V gene lookup returns CDR1 MNHEY and CDR2 SVGAGI. The CDR3 runs 14 residues. V lost 5 bases to trimming and J lost 7 bases; unmatched junction nucleotides: 8. In nucleotides, the CDR3 is TGTGCCAGCAGTCGCTCGGGGCGGGGGAATGAGCAGTTCTTC. It translates to CASSRSGRGNEQFF.

A few counts support this clone. V gene TRBV4-3 combines with J gene TRBJ2-1, with 7 bases identical to TRBD2. There are 15 residues in the CDR3. Germline V gene sequence: CDR1 LGHNA, CDR2 YSLEER. V shed 4 bases, J shed 0 bases, and the junction held 3 bases outside the gene matches. This chain's CDR3 is CASSPGGYSYNEQFF. The DNA of the CDR3 is TGCGCCAGCAGCCCCGGGGGGTACTCCTACAATGAGCAGTTCTTC.

The chain couples TRBV11-2 to TRBJ2-3; possible D gene TRBD2, 5 bases. This CDR3 region has 15 residues. The germline CDR1 and CDR2 sequences are SGHAT and FQNNGV. Trimming cost V 1 base and J 0 bases, with 8 bases left between them. The CDR3 protein is CASSLGRGSTDTQYF. For the CDR3, the DNA is TGTGCCAGCAGCTTAGGCCGGGGTAGCACAGATACGCAGTATTTT.

The chain uses TRBV28 and TRBJ2-7, with a weak D call TRBD2 (6 bases). Germline V gives CDR1 MDHEN, CDR2 SYDVKM. The CDR3 length is 14 residues. V lost 7 bases, J lost 3 bases, and 16 bases lay in between. The CDR3 loop is CASTREDNHYEQYF. Here the CDR3 DNA reads TGTGCCAGCACTAGGGAGGACAACCACTACGAGCAGTACTTC.

The chain has TRBV5-8 and TRBJ1-1, with no clear D. Per the germline V gene, CDR1 is SGHTS and CDR2 is YDEGEE. The V end lost 3 bases, the J end lost 0 bases, and 6 bases lay between the germline ends. The CDR3 consists of 13 residues. This CDR3 reads CASSSEVNTEAFF. The CDR3 nucleotides read TGTGCCAGCAGCTCAGAGGTGAACACTGAAGCTTTCTTT.

The V call is TRBV15, the J call TRBJ1-5; D is perhaps TRBD1 (5 bases). Germline CDR1 reads LNHNV; CDR2 reads YYDKDF (reference sequence). Trimming removed 8 bases at V and 2 bases at J, with 10 bases between. There are 13 residues in the CDR3. The CDR3 DNA reads as TGTGCCACCGGGCAGGGTGGCAATCAGCCCCAGCATTTT. This encodes CATGQGGNQPQHF.

The V and J genes are TRBV15 and TRBJ2-7; 13 nucleotides align to TRBD2. The CDR3 has 19 amino acids. Germline CDR1 reads LNHNV; CDR2 reads YYDKDF (reference sequence). The J segment lost 3 bases and the V segment lost 0 bases, leaving 11 bases of the junction unmatched. The CDR3 protein is CATSRDLMKGLAGNYEQYF. Here the CDR3 DNA reads TGTGCCACCAGCAGAGATTTAATGAAGGGACTAGCGGGAAACTACGAGCAGTACTTC.

The chain is built from TRBV5-4 and TRBJ1-3; 8 bases match TRBD1. This CDR3 spans 15 amino acids. The junction had 2 bases not matched to a gene; V was cut back by 1 base and J by 2 bases. The V gene's germline CDR1 is SGHNT and CDR2 YYREEE (reference sequence). This chain's CDR3 is CASSLTGGAGNTIYF. The CDR3 DNA reads as TGTGCCAGCAGCTTGACAGGGGGTGCTGGAAACACCATATATTTT.

The chain joins TRBV5-4 to TRBJ2-7; tentatively, D is TRBD2 (7 bases). The germline CDR1 and CDR2 sequences are SGHNT and YYREEE (reference sequence). The CDR3 length is 15 residues. V was shortened by 3 bases and J by 2 bases, with 15 bases between the two germline ends. The CDR3 sequence: CASSYPGEGAYEQYF. The CDR3 DNA follows: TGTGCCAGCAGCTACCCCGGGGAGGGGGCCTACGAGCAGTACTTC.

In DNA form, the CDR3 reads TGTGCCAGCAGCCCCCGCGGACCCGACAGGGCTTGGAATGAGCAGTTCTTC. As protein: CASSPRGPDRAWNEQFF. The J gene is TRBJ2-1, the V gene TRBV5-5; 7 bases match TRBD1. This CDR3 has 17 amino acids. V shed 4 bases, J shed 7 bases, and the junction held 17 bases outside the gene matches. From germline, CDR1 is SGHKS and CDR2 YYEKEE (reference sequence).

V and J are TRBV7-9 and TRBJ2-5; unclear D gene. Trimming shortened V by 7 bases and J by 2 bases, and 17 bases separated the two germline ends. The CDR3 contains 15 residues. Germline V CDR1 and CDR2: SEHNR, FQNEAQ (reference sequence). CDR3 DNA sequence: TGTGCCAGCACCCATAATGGGCAGCCACAAGAGACCCAGTACTTC. Encoded protein: CASTHNGQPQETQYF.

V gene TRBV6-5 combines with J gene TRBJ1-3, with D tentatively TRBD1 (5 bases). The CDR3 is 15 amino acids. In germline, CDR1 is MNHEY, CDR2 SVGAGI. Trimming cost V 6 bases and J 0 bases, with 12 bases left between them. The CDR3 region has the DNA TGTGCCAGCAGGGGACTTACCATCTCTGGAAACACCATATATTTT. Protein: CASRGLTISGNTIYF.

V and J are TRBV29-1 and TRBJ1-2; TRBD1 aligns across 9 bases. The CDR3 loop spans 15 amino acids. Germline V gives CDR1 SQVTM, CDR2 ANQGSEA. V was pared by 4 bases and J by 9 bases, with 15 bases of the junction left unmatched. The CDR3 spells CSVGGQGMVGLSYTF. CDR3 nucleotide sequence: TGCAGCGTTGGTGGACAGGGGATGGTAGGGTTGAGCTACACCTTC.